This TCR beta chain stems from a study of T-cell memory formation after mild COVID-19. Study-level points and caveats: Researchers report contracting CD4+ clones mostly in CM and EM, with CD8+ clones in EMRA.

The CDR3 spans 13 residues. Germline V CDR1 and CDR2: SGHVT, SQSDAQ. Trimming took 5 bases from V and 6 from J; bases not matched to a gene: 5. TCRdb recomputed calls from the 5' RACE reads with MiXCR, one row per CDR3 protein. The repertoire has 150,000 to 200,000 distinct CDR3 sequences, 11% of them found once; the top ten carry 3% to 4%. Turning to this clonotype: Its cognate antigen is unknown.

The TCR originated in a man aged 18 to 35 who had mild COVID-19 (a few samples of this study predate the infection). Cell type and time point are not known. Sequencing was carried out using PBMCs or a T cell subset sorted from them (not recorded which). This chain joins TRBV7-4 and TRBJ1-2; TRBD1 agrees at 8 bases. CDR3 in amino acids: CASSLWTGHGYTF. CDR3 nucleotide sequence: TGTGCCAGCAGCCTTTGGACAGGGCATGGCTACACCTTC.